The 24 T cell receptor beta chains presented below share a single source sample, sequenced in a study of Ad26.COV2.S vaccination and SARS-CoV-2 variants. The protocol was immunoSEQ multiplex PCR, while the TCRdb copy is restricted to in-frame clones and leaves out a portion. Of roughly 500,000 clones in the sample, approximately 90% were seen once. The treatment was: 19 received Ad26.COV2.S at low or high dose, single or two shots; 5 received placebo; per-sample allocation not given. Samples came from day 63 after the first vaccine or placebo injection. Sequencing was performed on peripheral blood, taken in a trial of Ad26.COV2.S vaccine versus placebo. The source of these receptors is a person between 18 and 65 years old who received the Ad26.COV2.S COVID-19 vaccine or a placebo.

The J gene is TRBJ2-1, the V gene TRBV5-4, with 9 bases fitting TRBD2. The CDR3 extends over 17 amino acids. V trimming: 0 bases; J trimming: 5 bases; junction bases outside the gene matches: 9. Germline lookup yields CDR1 SGHNT and CDR2 YYREEE (reference sequence). The CDR3 region is CASSLGPSGAINNEQFF. The CDR3 DNA reads as TGTGCCAGCAGCTTGGGTCCTAGCGGGGCTATTAACAATGAGCAGTTCTTC.

The chain couples TRBV24-1 to TRBJ2-2; D remains ambiguous. CDR3 length: 13 residues. The germline gives CDR1 KGHDR, CDR2 SFDVKD. The V and J ends lost 4 bases and 3 bases respectively, with 5 bases between them. The CDR3 region is CATSDWDTGELFF. In DNA, the CDR3 is TGTGCCACCAGTGACTGGGACACCGGGGAGCTGTTTTTT.

This rearrangement joins TRBV7-2 to TRBJ2-5, with a weak D call TRBD2 (6 bases). The CDR3 consists of 15 residues. The V end was cut by 7 bases, the J end by 0 bases, with 15 bases between. The V gene's germline CDR1 is SGHTA and CDR2 FQGNSA. The CDR3 DNA reads as TGTGCCAGCACGGAAACGGGGGTTAACCAAGAGACCCAGTACTTC. Residues: CASTETGVNQETQYF.

V usage is TRBV30 and J usage is TRBJ1-1, with no clear D. This CDR3 is built from 14 residues. Germline CDR1 is GTSNPN and CDR2 is SVGIG (reference sequence). Trimming pared 3 bases from V and 2 bases from J, leaving 13 bases between. The CDR3 nucleotides read TGTGCCTGGAGCAAATCGACACGCAACACTGAAGCTTTCTTT. Encoded protein: CAWSKSTRNTEAFF.

This chain joins TRBV7-2 and TRBJ2-3; 9 nucleotides match TRBD2. Per the germline V gene, CDR1 is SGHTA and CDR2 is FQGNSA. The CDR3 has 16 residues. V lost 5 bases, J lost 8 bases, and 14 bases stayed unmatched. Here the CDR3 DNA reads TGTGCCAGCAGCCAAACGTTTTCTAGCGGGACCATTACGCAGTATTTT. This encodes CASSQTFSSGTITQYF.

The chain carries TRBV7-9 and TRBJ1-4, with D possibly matching TRBD1 (6 bases). Trimming took 5 bases from V and 2 from J, leaving 12 bases between them. CDR1 SEHNR and CDR2 FQNEAQ come from the germline V gene (reference sequence). The CDR3 totals 15 residues. The CDR3 DNA is TGTGCCAGCAGCCAAACAACAGGGACTAATGAAAAACTGTTTTTT. Protein sequence: CASSQTTGTNEKLFF.

This sequence joins TRBV10-3 and TRBJ2-2, with 7 bases that match TRBD1. The germline V gene has CDR1 ENHRY and CDR2 SYGVKD. The junction had 1 base not matched to a gene; V was cut back by 3 bases and J by 0 bases. The CDR3 sequence is 15 residues long. Here the CDR3 reads CAISDDRANTGELFF. CDR3 DNA: TGTGCCATCAGTGATGACAGGGCGAACACCGGGGAGCTGTTTTTT.

This chain uses TRBV28 with TRBJ1-5; D call uncertain. Trimming pared 3 bases from V and 13 bases from J, leaving 13 bases between. Germline V gene lookup returns CDR1 MDHEN and CDR2 SYDVKM. The CDR3 contains 12 residues. The CDR3 nucleotides are TGTGCCAGCAGTTTTTTGGCCTTAAAGCAGCATTTT. Translation gives CASSFLALKQHF.

The rearrangement joins TRBV7-9 to TRBJ2-7; D might be TRBD1 (5 bases). Germline values: CDR1 SEHNR, CDR2 FQNEAQ (reference sequence). This CDR3 contains 14 residues. Trimming took off 4 bases at V and 0 bases at J, with 10 bases between the two ends. The CDR3 region has the DNA TGTGCCAGCAGCTCTAGGGGAAACTCCTACGAGCAGTACTTC. Protein sequence: CASSSRGNSYEQYF.

Remarks on this clone: Other DNA variants within this sample encode the same CDR3. The chain links TRBV30 to TRBJ2-3; the D is unclear. The CDR3 is 15 amino acids. CDR1 is GTSNPN, CDR2 SVGIG, per germline (reference sequence). V shed 0 bases and J shed 0 bases, with 10 bases lying between them. The CDR3 is CAWSVWGSSTDTQYF. For the CDR3, the DNA is TGTGCCTGGAGTGTATGGGGAAGTAGCACAGATACGCAGTATTTT.

This sequence joins TRBV28 and TRBJ2-3; TRBD2 aligns across 7 bases. This CDR3 is built from 14 residues. Germline V gives CDR1 MDHEN, CDR2 SYDVKM. V was clipped by 3 bases and J by 4 bases; unmatched bases: 4. This CDR3 is CASSFLGGADTQYF. DNA of the CDR3: TGTGCCAGCAGTTTCCTGGGGGGGGCAGATACGCAGTATTTT.

This chain links TRBV29-1 with TRBJ1-1, with a possible D match to TRBD1 (5 bases). The germline CDR1 and CDR2 sequences are SQVTM and ANQGSEA. Trimming shortened V by 3 bases and J by 4 bases, and 9 bases separated the two germline ends. This CDR3 comprises 12 residues. CDR3 bases: TGCAGCGTTGATCAGGGCGGCACTGAAGCTTTCTTT. It specifies CSVDQGGTEAFF.

Comments on this clone: Relative to the germline gene, one junction end is altered; a read error may explain this. V is TRBV7-2 and J is TRBJ2-1, with D possibly being TRBD2 (5 bases). In germline, CDR1 is SGHTA, CDR2 FQGNSA. The CDR3 loop spans 14 amino acids. CDR3 nucleotide sequence: TGTGCCAGCAGCCTAGCCTCTAGGGACAATGAGCAGTTCTTC. It translates to CASSLASRDNEQFF. Together with reference TRBV7-2 and TRBJ2-1, the CDR3 gives the full variable domain: GAGVSQSPSNKVTEKGKDVELRCDPISGHTALYWYRQSLGQGLEFLIYFQGNSAPDKSGLPSDRFSAERTGGSVSTLTIQRTQQEDSAVYLCASSLASRDNEQFFGPGTRLTVL.

The rearrangement joins TRBV6-4 to TRBJ1-1; D might be TRBD1 (5 bases). The V end lost 6 bases, the J end lost 1 base, and 9 bases lay between the germline ends. Germline V CDR1 and CDR2: MRHNA, SNTAGT. There are 13 residues in the CDR3. Written as DNA, the CDR3 is TGTGCCAGCAGGGGGCCCGGGAACACTGAAGCTTTCTTT. Protein sequence: CASRGPGNTEAFF.

The chain joins TRBV7-6 to TRBJ2-2; D is uncertain. Trimming cost V 6 bases and J 5 bases, with 13 bases left between them. Germline values: CDR1 SGHVS, CDR2 FNYEAQ. The CDR3 has 14 amino acids. The DNA for the CDR3 is TGTGCCAGCAGGCTAGACCCGCGGACCGGGGAGCTGTTTTTT. Translated, it gives CASRLDPRTGELFF. Variable domain in full (rest from reference TRBV7-6 and TRBJ2-2): GAGVSQSPRYKVTKRGQDVALRCDPISGHVSLYWYRQALGQGPEFLTYFNYEAQQDKSGLPNDRFSAERPEGSISTLTIQRTEQRDSAMYRCASRLDPRTGELFFGEGSRLTVL.

The V and J genes are TRBV20-1 and TRBJ2-7; D not resolved. V lost 3 bases and J 6 bases, leaving 6 bases between the germline ends. The CDR3 covers 10 residues. CDR1 is DFQATT, CDR2 SNEGSKA, per germline (reference sequence). CDR3 in DNA: TGCAGTGCTAGTGAGCTCGAGCAGTACTTC. Translation gives CSASELEQYF.

J is TRBJ1-2 and V is TRBV27; 9 bases agree with TRBD1. CDR1 and CDR2 from the germline V gene are MNHEY and SMNVEV (reference sequence). The CDR3 runs 14 residues. With V trimmed by 5 bases and J by 2 bases, 3 bases remained unmatched. CDR3 DNA sequence: TGTGCCAGCAGTCTGGGACAGGGCAACTATGGCTACACCTTC. Translated, it gives CASSLGQGNYGYTF.

This chain joins TRBV24-1 and TRBJ2-2; maybe TRBD1 (7 bases). CDR1 and CDR2 from the germline V gene are KGHDR and SFDVKD. This CDR3 has 15 residues. V lost 9 bases to trimming and J lost 1 base, with 14 bases between them. CDR3 protein: CATAGGGGNTGELFF. In nucleotides, the CDR3 is TGTGCCACCGCAGGGGGAGGAGGGAACACCGGGGAGCTGTTTTTT.

This clone came up once. J is TRBJ2-2 and V is TRBV5-1; perhaps TRBD1 as D (5 bases). This CDR3 is 15 amino acids long. Trimming took off 4 bases at V and 0 bases at J, with 10 bases between the two ends. Per germline, CDR1 SGHRS and CDR2 YFSETQ. CDR3 amino acids: CASSIGHSNTGELFF. CDR3 in DNA: TGCGCCAGCAGCATCGGACACTCGAACACCGGGGAGCTGTTTTTT.

This sequence joins TRBV3-1 (or the pseudogene TRBV3-2) and TRBJ1-2; 8 nucleotides match TRBD1. Germline CDR1 is LGHDT and CDR2 is YNNKEL (reference sequence). V trimming: 3 bases; J trimming: 6 bases; junction bases outside the gene matches: 3. The CDR3 totals 13 residues. CDR3 sequence reads: CASSHRGRDGYTF. The DNA for the CDR3 is TGTGCCAGCAGCCACAGGGGGCGCGATGGCTACACCTTC.

This clone came up once. This chain connects TRBV28 to TRBJ2-7; no clear D gene. V lost 5 bases, J lost 4 bases, and 12 bases lay in between. The germline CDR1 and CDR2 sequences are MDHEN and SYDVKM. The CDR3 contains 13 residues. The DNA of the CDR3 is TGTGCCAGCAGTACTCCCAATCGATACGAGCAGTACTTC. Its protein product is CASSTPNRYEQYF. Variable domain in full (rest from reference TRBV28 and TRBJ2-7): DVKVTQSSRYLVKRTGEKVFLECVQDMDHENMFWYRQDPGLGLRLIYFSYDVKMKEKGDIPEGYSVSREKKERFSLILESASTNQTSMYLCASSTPNRYEQYFGPGTRLTVT.

Here the CDR3 DNA reads TGTGCCACCAGCAGTTCTAGCGAGAACACCGGGGAGCTGTTTTTT. It translates to CATSSSSENTGELFF. The chain uses TRBV15 and TRBJ2-2, with D perhaps TRBD2 (6 bases). This CDR3 has 15 amino acids. Germline V gene lookup returns CDR1 LNHNV and CDR2 YYDKDF (reference sequence). V dropped 3 bases and J dropped 1 base, with 9 bases sitting between them.

This chain uses TRBV19 with TRBJ1-4, with 7 bases lining up with TRBD1. Trimming removed 2 bases from V and 8 bases from J; junction bases left unmatched: 5. In germline, CDR1 is LNHDA, CDR2 SQIVND (reference sequence). The CDR3 has 14 residues. The CDR3 region has the DNA TGTGCCAGTAGTATAAACAGGGGTAACGAAAAACTGTTTTTT. Translated, it gives CASSINRGNEKLFF.

V usage is TRBV24-1 and J usage is TRBJ2-2; 7 bases are shared with TRBD1. J was trimmed by 1 base and V by 2 bases; bases with no gene match: 3. From germline, CDR1 is KGHDR and CDR2 SFDVKD. The CDR3 is made up of 16 amino acids. CDR3 sequence: CATSDWGTVNTGELFF. The CDR3 DNA follows: TGTGCCACCAGTGATTGGGGGACAGTGAACACCGGGGAGCTGTTTTTT.